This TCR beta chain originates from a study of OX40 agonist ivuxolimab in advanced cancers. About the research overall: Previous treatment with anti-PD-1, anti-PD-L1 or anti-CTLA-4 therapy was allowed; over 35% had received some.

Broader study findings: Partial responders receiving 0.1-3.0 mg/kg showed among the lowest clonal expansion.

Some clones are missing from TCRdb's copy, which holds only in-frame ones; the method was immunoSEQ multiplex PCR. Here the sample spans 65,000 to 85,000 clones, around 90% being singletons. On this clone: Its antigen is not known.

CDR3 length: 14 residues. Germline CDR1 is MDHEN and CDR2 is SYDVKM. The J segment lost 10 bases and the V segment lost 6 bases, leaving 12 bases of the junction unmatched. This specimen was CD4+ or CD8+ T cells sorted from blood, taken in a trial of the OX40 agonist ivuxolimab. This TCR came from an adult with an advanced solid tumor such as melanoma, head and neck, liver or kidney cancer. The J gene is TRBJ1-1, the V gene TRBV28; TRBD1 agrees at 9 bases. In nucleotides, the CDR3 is TGTGCCAGCAGGCGATCACAGGGGGCATTCGGAGCTTTCTTT. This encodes CASRRSQGAFGAFF.